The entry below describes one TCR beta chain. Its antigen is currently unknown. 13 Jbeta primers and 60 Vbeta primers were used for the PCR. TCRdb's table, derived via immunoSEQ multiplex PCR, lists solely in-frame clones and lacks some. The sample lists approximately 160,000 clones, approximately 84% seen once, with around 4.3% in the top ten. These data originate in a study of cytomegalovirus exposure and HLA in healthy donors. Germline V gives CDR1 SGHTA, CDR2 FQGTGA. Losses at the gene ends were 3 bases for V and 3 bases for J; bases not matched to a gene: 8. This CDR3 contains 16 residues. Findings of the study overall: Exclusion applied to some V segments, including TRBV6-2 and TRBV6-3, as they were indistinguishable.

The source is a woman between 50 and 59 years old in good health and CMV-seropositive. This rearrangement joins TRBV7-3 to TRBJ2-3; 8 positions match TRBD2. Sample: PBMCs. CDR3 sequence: CASSLTGGPPTDTQYF. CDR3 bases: TGTGCCAGCAGCTTGACGGGGGGGCCCCCGACAGATACGCAGTATTTT.